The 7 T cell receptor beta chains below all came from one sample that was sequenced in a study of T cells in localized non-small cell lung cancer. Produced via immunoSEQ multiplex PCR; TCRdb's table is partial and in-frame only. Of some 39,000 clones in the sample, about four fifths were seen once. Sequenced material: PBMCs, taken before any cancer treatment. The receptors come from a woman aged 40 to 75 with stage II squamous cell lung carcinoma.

CDR3 sequence reads: CASSITRGFGDTEAFF. In DNA, the CDR3 is TGTGCCAGTAGTATCACCAGGGGGTTCGGGGACACTGAAGCTTTCTTT. This chain links TRBV19 with TRBJ1-1; 7 bases match TRBD1. The CDR3 totals 16 residues. The V and J ends lost 3 bases and 3 bases, in that order; junction bases with no gene match: 10. From germline, CDR1 is LNHDA and CDR2 SQIVND (reference sequence). Full variable domain (missing parts from reference TRBV19 and TRBJ1-1): DGGITQSPKYLFRKEGQNVTLSCEQNLNHDAMYWYRQDPGQGLRLIYYSQIVNDFQKGDIAEGYSVSREKKESFPLTVTSAQKNPTAFYLCASSITRGFGDTEAFFGQGTRLTVV.

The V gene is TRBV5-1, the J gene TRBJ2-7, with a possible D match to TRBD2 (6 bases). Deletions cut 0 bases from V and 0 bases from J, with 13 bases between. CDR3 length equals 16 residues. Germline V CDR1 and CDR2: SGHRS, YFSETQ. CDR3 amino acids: CASSLGGGVSSYEQYF. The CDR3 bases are TGCGCCAGCAGCTTGGGAGGCGGGGTGAGCTCCTACGAGCAGTACTTC.

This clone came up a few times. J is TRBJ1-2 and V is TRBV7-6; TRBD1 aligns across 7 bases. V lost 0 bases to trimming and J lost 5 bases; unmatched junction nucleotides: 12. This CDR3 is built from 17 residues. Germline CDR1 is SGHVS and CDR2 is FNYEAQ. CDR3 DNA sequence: TGTGCCAGCAGCTTAGCGCCCTTAGGGGGCCTGGGGTATGGCTACACCTTC. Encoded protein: CASSLAPLGGLGYGYTF.

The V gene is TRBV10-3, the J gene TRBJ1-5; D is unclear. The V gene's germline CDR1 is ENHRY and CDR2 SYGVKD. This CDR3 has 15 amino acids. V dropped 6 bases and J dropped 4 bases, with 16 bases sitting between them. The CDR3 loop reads CAISDLGDGNQPQHF. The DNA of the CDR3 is TGTGCCATCAGCGACCTTGGGGATGGGAATCAGCCCCAGCATTTT.

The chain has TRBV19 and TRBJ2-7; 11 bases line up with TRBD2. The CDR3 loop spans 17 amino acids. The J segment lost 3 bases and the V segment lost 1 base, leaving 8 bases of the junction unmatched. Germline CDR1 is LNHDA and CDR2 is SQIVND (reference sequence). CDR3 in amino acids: CASSIGSGTSGYYEQYF. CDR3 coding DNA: TGTGCCAGTAGTATAGGTTCGGGGACTAGCGGATACTACGAGCAGTACTTC.

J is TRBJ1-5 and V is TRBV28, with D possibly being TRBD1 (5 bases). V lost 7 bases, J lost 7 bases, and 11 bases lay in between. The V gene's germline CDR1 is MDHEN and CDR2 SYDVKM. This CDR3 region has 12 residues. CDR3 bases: TGTGCCAGCACAGGGCTGGACCAGCCCCAGCATTTT. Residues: CASTGLDQPQHF.

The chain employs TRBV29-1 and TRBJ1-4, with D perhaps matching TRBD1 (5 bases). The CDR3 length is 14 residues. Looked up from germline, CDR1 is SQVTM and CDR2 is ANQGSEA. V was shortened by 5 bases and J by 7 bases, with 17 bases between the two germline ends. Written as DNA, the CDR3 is TGCAGCGTTTATCTCCCCCAGGGAGGTGAAAAACTGTTTTTT. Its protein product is CSVYLPQGGEKLFF.